These 28 T cell receptor beta chains share one sample of origin, sequenced in a study of blood T cell repertoires in COVID-19 (dated by TCRdb to 2020 to 2022). Libraries were constructed by the immunoSEQ multiplex PCR assay. Entries here come from immuneACCESS through TCRdb and include only in-frame sequences with V and J called. Some clones fail to appear in such tables; in the studies checked, an unresolved V gene covers under half of the shortfall, and the cause of the remainder is unknown. Across this sample there are about 500,000 clones, with roughly 89% seen only once. The ten largest clones add up to 0.9% of the sample. Material: peripheral blood. Receptors originate from a man aged 18 to 29 with COVID-19, enrolled during active disease.

The CDR3 nucleotides are TGTGCCAGCAGCTGGACAGGGAAAGAGACCCAGTACTTC. Protein sequence: CASSWTGKETQYF. The rearrangement joins TRBV6-5 to TRBJ2-5; 8 bases match TRBD1. The CDR3 runs to 13 residues. Germline V gene data show CDR1 as MNHEY and CDR2 as SVGAGI. V was pared by 6 bases and J by 3 bases, with 3 bases of the junction left unmatched.

The rearrangement uses TRBV3-1 (or the pseudogene TRBV3-2) and TRBJ1-2, with 7 bases lining up with TRBD1. This CDR3 has 13 residues. Germline CDR1 reads LGHDT; CDR2 reads YNNKEL (reference sequence). Trimming cost V 1 base and J 8 bases; bases outside gene matches: 4. This chain's CDR3 is CASSQGDSTGYTF. In DNA form, the CDR3 reads TGTGCCAGCAGCCAAGGGGACAGCACCGGCTACACCTTC.

The CDR3 sequence: CASSQEMGRANYGYTF. The DNA of the CDR3 is TGTGCCAGCAGCCAAGAGATGGGTCGGGCTAACTATGGCTACACCTTC. V usage is TRBV4-2 and J usage is TRBJ1-2; D ambiguous. The germline V gene encodes CDR1 LGHNA and CDR2 YNFKEQ. V dropped 0 bases and J dropped 0 bases, with 11 bases sitting between them. The CDR3 covers 16 residues.

V is TRBV3-1 (or the pseudogene TRBV3-2) and J is TRBJ2-7; the D gene is possibly TRBD2 (5 bases). The V end was cut by 0 bases, the J end by 6 bases, with 21 bases between. CDR1 and CDR2 from the germline V gene are LGHDT and YNNKEL (reference sequence). CDR3 length equals 17 residues. As DNA, the CDR3 is TGTGCCAGCAGCCAAGAGTTTGTGAAGGGAGCCCTTGCCGAGCAGTACTTC. This gives the protein CASSQEFVKGALAEQYF.

V gene TRBV30 combines with J gene TRBJ2-1; D not certain. The V gene lost 0 bases and the J gene lost 12 bases, with 9 bases spanning the gap. CDR1 and CDR2 from the germline V gene are GTSNPN and SVGIG (reference sequence). CDR3 length equals 11 residues. The chain's CDR3 is CAWSVRGRQFF. The CDR3 nucleotides are TGTGCCTGGAGTGTACGAGGAAGGCAGTTCTTC. The whole variable domain, filled in from reference TRBV30 and TRBJ2-1, reads SQTIHQWPATLVQPVGSPLSLECTVEGTSNPNLYWYRQAAGRGLQLLFYSVGIGQISSEVPQNLSASRPQDRQFILSSKKLLLSDSGFYLCAWSVRGRQFFGPGTRLTVL.

This clone appeared a few times. J is TRBJ2-2 and V is TRBV7-9; 13 bases map to TRBD2. CDR1 is SEHNR and CDR2 is FQNEAQ in the germline V gene (reference sequence). The J segment lost 4 bases and the V segment lost 5 bases, leaving 4 bases of the junction unmatched. CDR3 size: 16 residues. CDR3 loop: CASSPGLAGATGELFF. The CDR3 nucleotides are TGTGCCAGCAGCCCCGGACTAGCGGGGGCCACCGGGGAGCTGTTTTTT.

This clone was found a few times. This chain joins TRBV6-1 and TRBJ1-5; 8 nucleotides match TRBD1. Germline V gives CDR1 MNHNS, CDR2 SASEGT. V dropped 4 bases and J dropped 8; count of bases not matched to a gene: 16. The CDR3 runs to 17 residues. In DNA form, the CDR3 reads TGTGCCAGCAGTGTCCACAGGGGGGCGGCGGTCTACGAGCCCCAGCATTTT. Amino acids: CASSVHRGAAVYEPQHF.

This clone was detected only once. V and J are TRBV7-9 and TRBJ1-1; 10 nucleotides agree with TRBD1. Looked up from germline, CDR1 is SEHNR and CDR2 is FQNEAQ (reference sequence). The CDR3 runs to 16 residues. Trimming cost V 4 bases and J 0 bases; bases outside gene matches: 5. The CDR3 region is CASSYGGQGLNTEAFF. CDR3 DNA sequence: TGTGCCAGCAGCTATGGGGGACAGGGGTTGAACACTGAAGCTTTCTTT.

The chain recombines TRBV3-1 (or the pseudogene TRBV3-2) with TRBJ1-3; D remains ambiguous. The V and J ends lost 4 bases and 4 bases respectively, with 14 bases between them. This CDR3 is 15 amino acids long. The germline gives CDR1 LGHDT, CDR2 YNNKEL (reference sequence). CDR3: CASSPDGGYGNTIYF. The CDR3 DNA reads as TGTGCCAGCAGCCCTGATGGAGGGTACGGAAACACCATATATTTT.

This clone was picked up one time. The chain carries TRBV5-1 and TRBJ1-1; no firm D call. V was cut by 0 bases and J by 5 bases, with 14 bases left in between. This CDR3 comprises 15 residues. Germline CDR1 is SGHRS and CDR2 is YFSETQ. The CDR3 here is CASSLGGSGKTEAFF. The CDR3 nucleotides are TGCGCCAGCAGCTTGGGAGGATCGGGGAAGACTGAAGCTTTCTTT.

This CDR3 reads CASSLKNRGEEKLFF. DNA for the CDR3: TGTGCCAGCAGCTTAAAAAACAGGGGAGAAGAAAAACTGTTTTTT. The V call is TRBV7-9, the J call TRBJ1-4; 7 bases map to TRBD1. After removal of 2 bases from V and 8 bases from J, the junction contained 8 bases not matched to a gene. The CDR3 sequence is 15 residues long. Per the germline V gene, CDR1 is SEHNR and CDR2 is FQNEAQ (reference sequence).

This chain connects TRBV12-5 to TRBJ2-1; 10 positions match TRBD2. The CDR3 consists of 16 residues. Germline V CDR1 and CDR2: LGHNT, FRNRAP. V was pared by 0 bases and J by 7 bases, with 6 bases of the junction left unmatched. CDR3 protein: CASGLVLSGRGNEQFF. DNA for the CDR3: TGTGCTAGTGGTTTGGTACTCAGCGGGAGGGGGAATGAGCAGTTCTTC.

Of note for this clone: One junction end disagrees with the germline gene, perhaps due to a read error. This sequence joins TRBV5-1 and TRBJ2-2; 9 positions match TRBD2. The CDR3 contains 17 residues. From germline, CDR1 is SGHRS and CDR2 YFSETQ. The CDR3 spells CASSLVGGGANNGELFF. The CDR3 nucleotides are TGCGCCAGCAGCTTGGTAGGCGGGGGGGCCAACAACGGGGAGCTGTTTTTT.

This sequence joins TRBV6-5 and TRBJ2-3, with D possibly being TRBD2 (5 bases). With 0 bases removed from V and 0 bases from J, the gap between germline ends came to 7 bases. CDR3 size: 15 residues. CDR1 and CDR2 (germline): MNHEY, SVGAGI. This CDR3 reads CASSYSGVSTDTQYF. DNA for the CDR3: TGTGCCAGCAGTTACTCGGGAGTGAGCACAGATACGCAGTATTTT.

The J gene is TRBJ1-2, the V gene TRBV7-2, with TRBD1 matching over 8 bases. The CDR3 covers 15 residues. Per the germline V gene, CDR1 is SGHTA and CDR2 is FQGNSA. V dropped 5 bases and J dropped 2; count of bases not matched to a gene: 7. CDR3 amino acids: CASSADRVGNYGYTF. The CDR3 DNA follows: TGTGCCAGCAGCGCGGACAGGGTGGGCAACTATGGCTACACCTTC.

The chain employs TRBV10-2 and TRBJ1-1; the D gene is possibly TRBD1 (5 bases). The germline V and J ends were trimmed by 5 bases and 6 bases, with 13 bases remaining between them. CDR3 length equals 13 residues. Germline lookup yields CDR1 WSHSY and CDR2 SAAADI. CDR3 in DNA: TGCGCCAGCAGTCAGACACCGGGGGCTGAAGCTTTCTTT. It yields the protein CASSQTPGAEAFF.

The chain links TRBV11-3 to TRBJ2-3; TRBD2 is a possible D gene (6 bases). This CDR3 comprises 14 residues. Trimming shortened V by 4 bases and J by 0 bases, and 8 bases separated the two germline ends. In germline, CDR1 is SGHNT, CDR2 YENEEA. CDR3 sequence: CASSSRESTDTQYF. DNA for the CDR3: TGTGCCAGCAGCTCACGGGAGAGCACAGATACGCAGTATTTT.

The rearrangement uses TRBV6-6 and TRBJ2-5; maybe TRBD2 (5 bases). This CDR3 is 12 amino acids long. Germline V gene sequence: CDR1 MNHNY, CDR2 SVGAGI (reference sequence). Deletions cut 5 bases from V and 5 bases from J, with 9 bases between. The CDR3 DNA follows: TGTGCCAGCAGTCCTAGCTACGAGACCCAGTACTTC. Its translation: CASSPSYETQYF.

The rearrangement joins TRBV4-2 to TRBJ2-2; 9 nucleotides align to TRBD2. CDR3 length equals 16 residues. V lost 2 bases to trimming and J lost 0 bases; unmatched junction nucleotides: 1. Germline V lookup: CDR1 LGHNA, CDR2 YNFKEQ. This CDR3 is CASSQSSGANTGELFF. The CDR3 DNA is TGTGCCAGCAGCCAATCTAGCGGGGCGAACACCGGGGAGCTGTTTTTT.

The CDR3 loop reads CASSKYLAGSYNEQFF. The CDR3 coding sequence is TGTGCCAGCAGCAAGTACTTAGCGGGCTCCTACAATGAGCAGTTCTTC. The rearrangement links TRBV9 to TRBJ2-1, with 7 bases that match TRBD2. Germline trimming cut 4 bases from V and 0 bases from J; bases unmatched to any gene: 7. The CDR3 is made up of 16 amino acids. The germline V gene has CDR1 SGDLS and CDR2 YYNGEE.

The rearrangement joins TRBV5-5 to TRBJ2-7; 9 bases fit TRBD2. Germline-derived CDR1 and CDR2 are SGHKS and YYEKEE (reference sequence). The length of the CDR3 is 16 residues. V shed 5 bases, J shed 5 bases, and the junction held 14 bases outside the gene matches. The CDR3 sequence is CASSLAFLAGLDEQYF. The DNA of the CDR3 is TGTGCCAGCAGTCTGGCCTTCCTAGCGGGACTCGACGAGCAGTACTTC.

This chain joins TRBV4-1 and TRBJ1-1; 7 nucleotides align to TRBD1. Germline lookup yields CDR1 MGHRA and CDR2 YSYEKL. This CDR3 has 15 residues. V trimming: 3 bases; J trimming: 4 bases; junction bases outside the gene matches: 8. CDR3 amino acids: CASSQRQGGGTEAFF. DNA of the CDR3: TGCGCCAGCAGCCAGCGACAGGGCGGAGGCACTGAAGCTTTCTTT.

This clone appeared a few times. V is TRBV24-1 and J is TRBJ2-3, with unresolved D. V gave up 6 bases and J gave up 5 bases, with 14 bases separating them. CDR1 is KGHDR and CDR2 is SFDVKD in the germline V gene. The CDR3 length is 14 residues. The CDR3 region is CATSRSPAEDTQYF. The CDR3 bases are TGTGCCACCAGTCGTTCACCCGCGGAAGATACGCAGTATTTT.

This chain connects TRBV7-8 to TRBJ1-6; possibly TRBD1 for D (6 bases). The germline V gene has CDR1 SGHVS and CDR2 FQNEAQ. The CDR3 is made up of 15 amino acids. The V end was cut by 3 bases, the J end by 2 bases, with 8 bases between. The CDR3 coding sequence is TGTGCCAGCAGCTTGACAGGACCCTATAATTCACCCCTCCACTTT. It codes for CASSLTGPYNSPLHF.

The rearrangement links TRBV2 to TRBJ2-3; D remains unclear. Germline loops: CDR1 SNHLY, CDR2 FYNNEI. V was pared by 3 bases and J by 2 bases, with 15 bases between. The CDR3 consists of 16 residues. The CDR3 region is CASSDPNSDFTDTQYF. As DNA, the CDR3 is TGTGCCAGCAGTGATCCGAACTCCGACTTCACAGATACGCAGTATTTT.

The chain recombines TRBV4-2 with TRBJ1-2; unclear D gene. V lost 6 bases and J lost 3, with 20 bases in between. CDR3 length: 16 amino acids. From germline, CDR1 is LGHNA and CDR2 YNFKEQ. Written as DNA, the CDR3 is TGTGCCAGCAGTTCCGACTTTAGGGAGCCTCACTATGGCTACACCTTC. It codes for CASSSDFREPHYGYTF.

The chain joins TRBV29-1 to TRBJ1-5; 7 bases line up with TRBD1. In germline, CDR1 is SQVTM, CDR2 ANQGSEA. The CDR3 totals 13 residues. The trim removed 4 bases at V and 4 bases at J, leaving 4 bases unmatched. The CDR3 DNA is TGCAGCGTTGCAACAGGGGTAAATCAGCCCCAGCATTTT. It translates to CSVATGVNQPQHF.

Written as DNA, the CDR3 is TGCGCTACGGGGCCAGGGGAAGGGTTGACCCAGTACTTC. This sequence encodes CATGPGEGLTQYF. This chain joins TRBV5-1 and TRBJ2-5; a weak D match, TRBD1 (6 bases). The CDR3 contains 13 residues. Germline V gene lookup returns CDR1 SGHRS and CDR2 YFSETQ.